This T cell receptor (beta chain) came from a study of cytomegalovirus exposure and HLA in healthy donors. Method: immunoSEQ multiplex PCR; TCRdb's copy keeps in-frame clones and lacks some. Of some 250,000 clones in the sample, around 88% were seen once. The CDR3 extends over 16 amino acids. With 4 bases removed from V and 3 bases from J, the gap between germline ends came to 19 bases. Germline CDR1 and CDR2: SGHKS and YYEKEE (reference sequence). Separate from the 666-subject first cohort was the approximately 110-subject validation cohort, to which the donors belonged. General observations from the study: Confirmation was obtained in vitro that three CMV-associated chains are specific for CMV antigens.

The table lists this clone with a count of one. Its antigen is not identified. The V and J genes are TRBV5-5 and TRBJ1-1; TRBD1 is a possible D gene (5 bases). Sequencing was performed on PBMCs. The sequence derives from a woman aged 30 to 39 in good health and CMV-seropositive. CDR3 region: CASSGPGGTRYTEAFF. The CDR3 nucleotides are TGTGCCAGCAGCGGCCCGGGAGGGACGCGCTACACTGAAGCTTTCTTT.